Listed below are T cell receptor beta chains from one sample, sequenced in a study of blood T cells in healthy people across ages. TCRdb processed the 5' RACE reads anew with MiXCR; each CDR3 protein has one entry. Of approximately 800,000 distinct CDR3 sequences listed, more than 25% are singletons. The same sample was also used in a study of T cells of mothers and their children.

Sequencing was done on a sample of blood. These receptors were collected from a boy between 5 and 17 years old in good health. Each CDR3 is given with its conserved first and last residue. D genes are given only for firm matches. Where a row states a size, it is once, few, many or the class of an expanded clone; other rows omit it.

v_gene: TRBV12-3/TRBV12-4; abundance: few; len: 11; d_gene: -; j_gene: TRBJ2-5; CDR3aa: CASSLTGAQYF; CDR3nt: TGTGCCAGCAGTCTGACTGGGGCCCAGTACTTC
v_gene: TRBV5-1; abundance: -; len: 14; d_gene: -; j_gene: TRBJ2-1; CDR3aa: CASSLVAGRNEQFF; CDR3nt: TGCGCCAGCAGCTTGGTGGCAGGCAGGAATGAGCAGTTCTTC
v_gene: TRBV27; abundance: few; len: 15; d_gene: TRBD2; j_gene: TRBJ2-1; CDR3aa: CASSHLAGGPDEQFF; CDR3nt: TGTGCCAGCAGCCACCTAGCGGGGGGCCCCGATGAGCAGTTCTTC
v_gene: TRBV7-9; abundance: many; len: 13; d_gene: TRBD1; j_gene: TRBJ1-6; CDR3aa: CAWGGTDNSPLHF; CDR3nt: TGTGCCTGGGGAGGGACAGATAATTCACCCCTCCACTTT
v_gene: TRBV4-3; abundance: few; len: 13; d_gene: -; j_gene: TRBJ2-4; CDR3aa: CASSQELRNIQYF; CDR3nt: TGCGCCAGCAGCCAAGAGTTGAGAAACATTCAGTACTTC
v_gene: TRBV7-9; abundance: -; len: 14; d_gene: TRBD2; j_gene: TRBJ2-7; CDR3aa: CASSSRTSGTEQYF; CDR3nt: TGTGCCAGCAGCTCCCGGACTAGCGGAACCGAGCAGTACTTC
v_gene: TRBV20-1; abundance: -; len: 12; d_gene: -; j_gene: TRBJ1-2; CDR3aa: CSANRDNYGYTF; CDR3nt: TGCAGTGCTAACAGGGATAACTATGGCTACACCTTC
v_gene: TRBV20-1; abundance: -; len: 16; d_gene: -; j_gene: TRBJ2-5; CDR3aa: CSAPLFGSWFRETQYF; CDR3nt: TGCAGTGCTCCACTTTTTGGTAGTTGGTTTAGGGAGACCCAGTACTTC
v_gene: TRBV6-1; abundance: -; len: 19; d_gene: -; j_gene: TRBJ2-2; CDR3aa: CASSTQGGRDHFVTGELFF; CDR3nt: TGTGCCAGCAGTACCCAGGGGGGCAGGGATCATTTCGTCACCGGGGAGCTGTTTTTT
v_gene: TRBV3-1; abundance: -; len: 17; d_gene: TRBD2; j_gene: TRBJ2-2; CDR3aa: CASSQDRSGGNTGELFF; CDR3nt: TGTGCCAGCAGCCAAGATAGGAGCGGGGGGAACACCGGGGAGCTGTTTTTT
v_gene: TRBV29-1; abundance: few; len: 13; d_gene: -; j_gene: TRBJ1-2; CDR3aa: CSVEERQNYGYTF; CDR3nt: TGCAGCGTTGAAGAGAGACAGAACTATGGCTACACCTTC
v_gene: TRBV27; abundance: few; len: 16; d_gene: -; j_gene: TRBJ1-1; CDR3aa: CASSLPESQGSTEAFF; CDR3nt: TGTGCCAGCAGTTTACCCGAATCGCAGGGAAGTACTGAAGCTTTCTTT
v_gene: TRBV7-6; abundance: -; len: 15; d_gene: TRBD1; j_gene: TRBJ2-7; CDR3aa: CASSLGDRPPYEQYF; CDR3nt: TGTGCCAGCAGCTTAGGGGACAGGCCCCCTTACGAGCAGTACTTC
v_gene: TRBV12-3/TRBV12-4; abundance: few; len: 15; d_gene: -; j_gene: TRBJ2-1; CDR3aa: CASRAGTQSYNEQFF; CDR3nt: TGTGCCAGCAGGGCCGGGACCCAGTCCTACAATGAGCAGTTCTTC
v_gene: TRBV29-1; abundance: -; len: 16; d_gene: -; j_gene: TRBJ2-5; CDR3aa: CSVEAKPLRYQETQYF; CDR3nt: TGCAGCGTTGAAGCCAAGCCCCTTAGGTACCAAGAGACCCAGTACTTC
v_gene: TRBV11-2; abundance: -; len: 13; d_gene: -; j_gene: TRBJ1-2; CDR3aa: CASSSVNDYGYTF; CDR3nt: TGTGCCAGCAGCTCGGTTAACGACTATGGCTACACCTTC
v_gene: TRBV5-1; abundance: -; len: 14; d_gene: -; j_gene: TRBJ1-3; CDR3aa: CASSPDNSGNTIYF; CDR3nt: TGCGCCAGCAGCCCGGACAACTCTGGAAACACCATATATTTT
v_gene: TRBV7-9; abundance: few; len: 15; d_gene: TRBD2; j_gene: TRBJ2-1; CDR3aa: CASSSRTSSYNEQFF; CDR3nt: TGTGCCAGCAGCTCTCGGACTAGCTCCTACAATGAGCAGTTCTTC
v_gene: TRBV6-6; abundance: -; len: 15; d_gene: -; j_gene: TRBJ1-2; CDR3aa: CASSYAQQGFRGYTF; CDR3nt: TGTGCCAGCAGTTACGCCCAACAGGGTTTTCGTGGCTACACCTTC
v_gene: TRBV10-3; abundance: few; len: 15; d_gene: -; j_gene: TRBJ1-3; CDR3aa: CAISESASSGNTIYF; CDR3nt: TGTGCCATCAGTGAGTCGGCCAGCTCTGGAAACACCATATATTTT
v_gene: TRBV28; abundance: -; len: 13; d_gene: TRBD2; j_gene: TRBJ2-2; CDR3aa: CASESGDTGELFF; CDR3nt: TGTGCCAGCGAAAGCGGGGACACCGGGGAGCTGTTTTTT
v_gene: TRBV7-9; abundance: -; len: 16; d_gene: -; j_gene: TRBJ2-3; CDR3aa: CASSFGHGEGTDTQYF; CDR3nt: TGTGCCAGCAGCTTCGGGCACGGTGAGGGCACAGATACGCAGTATTTT
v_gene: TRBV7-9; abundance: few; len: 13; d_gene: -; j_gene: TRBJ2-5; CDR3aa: CASSTQGLETQYF; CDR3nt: TGTGCCAGCAGCACACAGGGCCTAGAGACCCAGTACTTC
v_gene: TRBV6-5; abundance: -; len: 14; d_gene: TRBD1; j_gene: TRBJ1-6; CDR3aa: CASSRGQALSPLHF; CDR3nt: TGTGCCAGCAGCCGGGGACAGGCGCTTTCACCCCTCCACTTT
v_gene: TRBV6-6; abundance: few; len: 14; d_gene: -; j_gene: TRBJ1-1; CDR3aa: CASSFSPSSAEAFF; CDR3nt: TGTGCCAGCAGTTTCTCGCCGTCTAGCGCTGAAGCTTTCTTT
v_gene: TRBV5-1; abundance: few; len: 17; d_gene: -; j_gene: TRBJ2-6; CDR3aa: CASSLEVTGSGANVLTF; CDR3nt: TGCGCCAGCAGCTTGGAAGTTACAGGCTCTGGGGCCAACGTCCTGACTTTC
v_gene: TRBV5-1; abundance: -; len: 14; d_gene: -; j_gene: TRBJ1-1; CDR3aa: CASSLRTANAEAFF; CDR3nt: TGCGCCAGCAGCTTAAGGACGGCTAACGCTGAAGCTTTCTTT
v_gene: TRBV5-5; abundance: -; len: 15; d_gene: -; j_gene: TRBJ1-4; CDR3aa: CASSLGGFLNEKLFF; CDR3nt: TGTGCCAGCAGCTTGGGCGGCTTTTTAAATGAAAAACTGTTTTTT
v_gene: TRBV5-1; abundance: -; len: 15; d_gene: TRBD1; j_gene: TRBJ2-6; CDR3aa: CASNQGAKGANVLTF; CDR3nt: TGCGCCAGCAACCAGGGGGCAAAGGGGGCCAACGTCCTGACTTTC
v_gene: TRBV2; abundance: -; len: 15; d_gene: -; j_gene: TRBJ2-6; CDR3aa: CASSDRGTGANVLTF; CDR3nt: TGTGCCAGCAGTGATCGGGGGACTGGGGCCAACGTCCTGACTTTC
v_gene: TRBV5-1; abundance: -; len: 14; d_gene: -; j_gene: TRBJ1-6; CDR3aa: CASTLGRGGSPLHF; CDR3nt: TGCGCCAGCACTCTGGGCAGGGGTGGTTCACCCCTCCACTTT
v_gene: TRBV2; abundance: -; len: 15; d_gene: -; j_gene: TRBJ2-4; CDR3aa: CASSDWALAKNIQYF; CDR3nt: TGTGCCAGCAGTGATTGGGCATTAGCCAAAAACATTCAGTACTTC
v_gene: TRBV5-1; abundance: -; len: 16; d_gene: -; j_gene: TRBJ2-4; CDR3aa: CASSPTFRDNKNIQYF; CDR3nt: TGCGCCAGCAGTCCCACATTCCGGGACAATAAAAACATTCAGTACTTC
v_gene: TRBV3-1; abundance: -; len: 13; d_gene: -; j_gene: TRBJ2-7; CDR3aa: CASSQDRSTEQYF; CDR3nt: TGTGCCAGCAGCCAAGATAGGAGCACCGAGCAGTACTTC
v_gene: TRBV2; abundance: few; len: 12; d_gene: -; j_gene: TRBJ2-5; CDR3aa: CASMRLLETQYF; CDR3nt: TGTGCCAGCATGCGATTGTTGGAGACCCAGTACTTC
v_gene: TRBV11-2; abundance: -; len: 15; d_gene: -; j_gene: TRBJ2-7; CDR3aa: CASSLTAGFSYEQYF; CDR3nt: TGTGCCAGCAGCTTAACCGCGGGGTTCTCCTACGAGCAGTACTTC
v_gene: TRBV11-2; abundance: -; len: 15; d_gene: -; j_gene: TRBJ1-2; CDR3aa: CASSLDLGARYGYTF; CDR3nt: TGTGCCAGCAGCTTAGATCTTGGGGCGCGATATGGCTACACCTTC
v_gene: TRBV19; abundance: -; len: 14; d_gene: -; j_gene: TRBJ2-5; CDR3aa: CASKPRHPQETQYF; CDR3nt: TGTGCCAGTAAACCCCGACACCCCCAAGAGACCCAGTACTTC
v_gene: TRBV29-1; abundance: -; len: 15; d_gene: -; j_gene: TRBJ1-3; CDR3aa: CSVEPDGLSGNTIYF; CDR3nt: TGCAGCGTTGAACCCGACGGACTCTCTGGAAACACCATATATTTT
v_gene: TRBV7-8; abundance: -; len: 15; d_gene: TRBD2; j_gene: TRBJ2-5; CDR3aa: CASSSRTSGGETQYF; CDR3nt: TGTGCCAGCAGCTCCCGGACTAGCGGAGGAGAGACCCAGTACTTC
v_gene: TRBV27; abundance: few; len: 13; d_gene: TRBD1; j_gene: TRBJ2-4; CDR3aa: CASSRQGANIQYF; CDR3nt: TGTGCCAGCAGTCGACAGGGTGCAAACATTCAGTACTTC
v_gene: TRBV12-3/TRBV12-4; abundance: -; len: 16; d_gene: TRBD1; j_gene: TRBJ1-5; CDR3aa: CASNRDRGPGNQPQHF; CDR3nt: TGTGCCAGCAATAGAGACAGGGGGCCGGGCAATCAGCCCCAGCATTTT
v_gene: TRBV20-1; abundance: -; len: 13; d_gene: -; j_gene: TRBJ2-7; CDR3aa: CSASRVGPYEQYF; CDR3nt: TGCAGTGCTAGCAGGGTCGGCCCCTACGAGCAGTACTTC
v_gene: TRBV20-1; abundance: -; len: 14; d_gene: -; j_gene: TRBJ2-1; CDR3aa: CSAMSTSIYNEQFF; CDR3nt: TGCAGTGCGATGTCCACTAGTATCTACAATGAGCAGTTCTTC
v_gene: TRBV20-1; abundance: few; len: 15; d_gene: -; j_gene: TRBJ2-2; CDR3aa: CSARDYYDSTGELFF; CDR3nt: TGCAGTGCTAGAGACTACTATGACTCCACCGGGGAGCTGTTTTTT
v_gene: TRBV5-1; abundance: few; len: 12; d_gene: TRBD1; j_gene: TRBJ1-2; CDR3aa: CASSSDRVGYTF; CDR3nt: TGCGCCAGCAGCAGTGACAGGGTGGGCTACACCTTC
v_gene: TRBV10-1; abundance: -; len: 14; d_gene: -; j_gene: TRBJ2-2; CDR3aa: CASSDPVSTGELFF; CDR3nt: TGCGCCAGCAGTGACCCGGTTTCGACCGGGGAGCTGTTTTTT
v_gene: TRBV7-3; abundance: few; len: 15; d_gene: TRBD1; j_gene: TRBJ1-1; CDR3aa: CASSIMDRLKTEAFF; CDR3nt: TGTGCCAGCAGCATTATGGACAGGCTTAAGACTGAAGCTTTCTTT
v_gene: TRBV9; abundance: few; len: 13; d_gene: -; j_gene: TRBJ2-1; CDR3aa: CASSADGYNEQFF; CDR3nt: TGTGCCAGCAGCGCAGACGGCTACAATGAGCAGTTCTTC
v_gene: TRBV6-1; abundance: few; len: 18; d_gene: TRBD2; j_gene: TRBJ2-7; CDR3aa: CASRPRASGGAYFYEQYF; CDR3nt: TGTGCCAGCAGGCCTCGGGCTAGCGGGGGGGCCTACTTCTACGAGCAGTACTTC
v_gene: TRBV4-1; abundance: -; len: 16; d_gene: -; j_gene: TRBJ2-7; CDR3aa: CASSQEGDSPIYEQYF; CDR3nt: TGCGCCAGCAGCCAAGAAGGTGATAGTCCGATCTACGAGCAGTACTTC
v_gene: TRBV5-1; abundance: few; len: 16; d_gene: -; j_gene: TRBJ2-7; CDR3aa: CASRLQDGHFPYEQYF; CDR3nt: TGCGCCAGCAGGCTCCAGGACGGACATTTCCCCTACGAGCAGTACTTC
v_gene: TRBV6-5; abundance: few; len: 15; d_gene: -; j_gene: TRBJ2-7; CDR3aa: CASSYSPTRYYEQYF; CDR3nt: TGTGCCAGCAGTTACTCTCCTACGAGATACTACGAGCAGTACTTC